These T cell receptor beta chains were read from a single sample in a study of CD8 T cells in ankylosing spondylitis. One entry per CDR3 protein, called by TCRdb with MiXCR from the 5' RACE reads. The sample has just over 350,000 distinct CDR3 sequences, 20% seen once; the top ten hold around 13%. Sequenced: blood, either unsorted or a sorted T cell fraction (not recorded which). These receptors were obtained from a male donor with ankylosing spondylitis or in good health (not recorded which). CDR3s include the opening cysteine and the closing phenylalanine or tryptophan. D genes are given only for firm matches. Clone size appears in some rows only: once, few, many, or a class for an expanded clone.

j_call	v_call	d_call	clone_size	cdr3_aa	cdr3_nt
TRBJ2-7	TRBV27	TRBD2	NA	CASSSRRGGGEQYF	TGTGCCAGCAGTTCCCGGCGGGGGGGTGGCGAGCAGTACTTC
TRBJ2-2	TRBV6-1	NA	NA	CASSRITGNTGELFF	TGTGCCAGCAGTAGAATTACAGGGAACACCGGGGAGCTGTTTTTT
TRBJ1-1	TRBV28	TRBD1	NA	CASSFGRGLQWRTPEAFF	TGTGCCAGCAGTTTTGGCAGGGGGCTACAATGGCGGACTCCTGAAGCTTTCTTT
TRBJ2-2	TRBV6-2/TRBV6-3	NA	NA	CASRGSRGNTGELFF	TGTGCCAGCAGAGGAAGCCGGGGAAACACCGGGGAGCTGTTTTTT
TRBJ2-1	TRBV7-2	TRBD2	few	CASSLVRLAGGPNEQFF	TGTGCCAGCAGCTTAGTGCGACTAGCGGGGGGGCCCAACGAGCAGTTCTTC
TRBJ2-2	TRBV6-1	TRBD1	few	CASASDRVGTGELFF	TGTGCCAGCGCGTCGGACAGGGTCGGGACCGGGGAGCTGTTTTTT
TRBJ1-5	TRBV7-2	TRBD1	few	CASSYQTGYSNQPQHF	TGTGCCAGCAGCTACCAGACAGGGTATAGCAATCAGCCCCAGCATTTT
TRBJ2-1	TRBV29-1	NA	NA	CSVVGSGVNEQFF	TGCAGCGTTGTGGGCTCGGGGGTCAATGAGCAGTTCTTC
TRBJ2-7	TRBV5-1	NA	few	CASSSDPKDEQYF	TGCGCCAGCAGTTCGGACCCTAAGGACGAGCAGTACTTC
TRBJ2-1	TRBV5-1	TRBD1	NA	CASSLEQGAKNEQFF	TGCGCCAGCAGCTTGGAACAGGGGGCTAAGAATGAGCAGTTCTTC
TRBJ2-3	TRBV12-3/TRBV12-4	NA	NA	CASSLASLDTQYF	TGTGCCAGCAGTTTAGCTAGCTTAGATACGCAGTATTTT
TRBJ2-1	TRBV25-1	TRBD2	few	CASSAPRTSGGVYSYNEQFF	TGTGCCAGCAGTGCGCCAAGGACTAGCGGGGGGGTGTACTCCTACAATGAGCAGTTCTTC
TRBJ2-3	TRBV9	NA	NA	CASSAARYRSPGWFTQYF	TGTGCCAGCAGCGCAGCGAGGTACCGGTCCCCCGGTTGGTTTACGCAGTATTTT
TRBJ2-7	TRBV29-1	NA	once	CSVEDSDYEQYF	TGCAGCGTTGAAGACAGTGACTACGAGCAGTACTTC
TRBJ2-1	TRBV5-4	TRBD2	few	CASSRGLEAYNEQFF	TGTGCCAGCAGCCGCGGACTAGAGGCCTACAATGAGCAGTTCTTC
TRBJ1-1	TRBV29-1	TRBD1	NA	CSVQTGMGPEAFF	TGCAGCGTCCAGACAGGGATGGGTCCTGAAGCTTTCTTT
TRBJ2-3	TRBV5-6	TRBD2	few	CASISGVGTDTQYF	TGTGCCAGCATAAGCGGGGTGGGCACAGATACGCAGTATTTT
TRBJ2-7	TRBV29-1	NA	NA	CSVGSGGGGEQYF	TGCAGCGTGGGCTCAGGGGGCGGGGGCGAGCAGTACTTC
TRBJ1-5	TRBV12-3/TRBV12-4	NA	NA	CASTLSNQPQHF	TGTGCCAGCACCCTTAGCAATCAGCCCCAGCATTTT
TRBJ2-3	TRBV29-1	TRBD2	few	CSVVGISGATSTDTQYF	TGCAGCGTTGTAGGAATTAGCGGGGCAACTAGCACAGATACGCAGTATTTT
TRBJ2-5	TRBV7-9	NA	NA	CASNPPPQETQYF	TGTGCCAGCAACCCCCCACCCCAAGAGACCCAGTACTTC
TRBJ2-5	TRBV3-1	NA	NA	CASNVGQGHRETQYF	TGTGCCAGCAACGTCGGGCAGGGCCACCGAGAGACCCAGTACTTC
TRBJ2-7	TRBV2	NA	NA	CASSLFVSYEQYF	TGTGCCAGCAGTCTTTTTGTCTCCTACGAGCAGTACTTC
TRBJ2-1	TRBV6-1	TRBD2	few	CASARTSGVHNEQFF	TGTGCCAGCGCCCGGACTAGCGGGGTCCACAATGAGCAGTTCTTC
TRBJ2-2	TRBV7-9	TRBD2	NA	CASSPLLATGELFF	TGTGCCAGCAGCCCCCTACTAGCGACCGGGGAGCTGTTTTTT
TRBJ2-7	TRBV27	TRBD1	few	CATSGTGVYSEQYF	TGTGCCACCTCCGGGACAGGGGTGTATAGCGAGCAGTACTTC
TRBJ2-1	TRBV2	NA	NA	CASSEGASRYNEQFF	TGTGCCAGCAGTGAAGGGGCTAGCAGATACAATGAGCAGTTCTTC
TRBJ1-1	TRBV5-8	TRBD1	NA	CASSLDGDSPMNTEAFF	TGTGCCAGCAGCTTGGATGGGGACAGCCCTATGAACACTGAAGCTTTCTTT
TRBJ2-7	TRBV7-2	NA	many	CASSSPGTEFSYEQYF	TGTGCCAGCAGCTCGCCCGGGACGGAATTCTCCTACGAGCAGTACTTC
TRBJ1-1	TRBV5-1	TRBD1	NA	CASSLYSGGAAEAFF	TGCGCCAGCAGCTTGTATTCAGGGGGCGCCGCTGAAGCTTTCTTT
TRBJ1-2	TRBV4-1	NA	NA	CASSQDLEGLLYGYTF	TGCGCCAGCAGCCAAGATCTAGAGGGCCTTCTCTATGGCTACACCTTC
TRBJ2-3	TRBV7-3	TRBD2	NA	CASSRGLAGGLDTQYF	TGTGCCAGCAGCCGAGGACTAGCGGGGGGGCTGGATACGCAGTATTTT
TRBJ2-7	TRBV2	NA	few	CASDPGTSSYEQYF	TGTGCCAGTGACCCGGGGACGAGCTCCTACGAGCAGTACTTC
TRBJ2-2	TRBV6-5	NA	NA	CASSYFAGRTGELFF	TGTGCCAGCAGTTACTTCGCGGGGAGAACCGGGGAGCTGTTTTTT
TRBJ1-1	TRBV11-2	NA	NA	CASSHVVNTEAFF	TGTGCCAGCAGCCATGTGGTGAACACTGAAGCTTTCTTT
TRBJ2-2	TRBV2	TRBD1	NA	CASSYPTGGADTGELFF	TGTGCCAGCAGCTATCCTACAGGGGGCGCGGACACCGGGGAGCTGTTTTTT
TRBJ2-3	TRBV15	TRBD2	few	CATSERGGTDTQYF	TGTGCCACCAGCGAACGGGGGGGCACAGATACGCAGTATTTT
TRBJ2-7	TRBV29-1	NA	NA	CSAEGSYEQYF	TGCAGCGCCGAGGGATCCTACGAGCAGTACTTC
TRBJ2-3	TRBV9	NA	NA	CASSVVRGTDTQYF	TGTGCCAGCAGCGTAGTTAGGGGCACAGATACGCAGTATTTT
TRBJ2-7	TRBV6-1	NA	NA	CASSEKGSLSYEQYF	TGTGCCAGCAGTGAGAAGGGAAGCCTCAGCTACGAGCAGTACTTC
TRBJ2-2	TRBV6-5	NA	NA	CASSYRQDNTGELFF	TGTGCCAGCAGTTACCGGCAGGACAACACCGGGGAGCTGTTTTTT
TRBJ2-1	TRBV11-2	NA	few	CASSLEAYSYNEQFF	TGTGCCAGCAGCTTAGAGGCGTACTCCTACAATGAGCAGTTCTTC
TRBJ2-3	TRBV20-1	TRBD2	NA	CSARGGGVFTDTQYF	TGCAGTGCTAGAGGCGGGGGGGTGTTCACAGATACGCAGTATTTT
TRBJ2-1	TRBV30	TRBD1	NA	CAWSVGQGTRNEQFF	TGTGCCTGGAGTGTTGGACAGGGGACAAGGAATGAGCAGTTCTTC
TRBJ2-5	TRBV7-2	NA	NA	CASSYWVDALQETQYF	TGTGCCAGCAGCTATTGGGTGGACGCCCTCCAAGAGACCCAGTACTTC
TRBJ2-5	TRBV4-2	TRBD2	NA	CASSQGLASLTSGETQYF	TGTGCCAGCAGCCAAGGGCTAGCTTCCTTAACTAGCGGGGAGACCCAGTACTTC
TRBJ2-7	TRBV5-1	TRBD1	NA	CASSLRQGSSYEQYF	TGCGCCAGCAGCTTAAGACAGGGGAGCTCCTACGAGCAGTACTTC
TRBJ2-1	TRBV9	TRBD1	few	CASSVDRDRGAHEQFF	TGTGCCAGCAGCGTAGACAGGGACAGGGGAGCCCATGAGCAGTTCTTC
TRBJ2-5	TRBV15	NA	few	CATSRDNLGGITRVTQYF	TGTGCCACCAGCAGAGATAATTTGGGGGGCATAACAAGAGTGACCCAGTACTTC
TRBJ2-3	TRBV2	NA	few	CASSDFLGAGDTQYF	TGTGCCAGCAGTGATTTTTTGGGGGCAGGGGATACGCAGTATTTT
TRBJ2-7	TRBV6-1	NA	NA	CASSLGLTEISYEQYF	TGTGCCAGCAGCCTAGGACTGACTGAAATCTCCTACGAGCAGTACTTC
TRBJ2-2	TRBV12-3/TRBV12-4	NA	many	CASSSRGNTGELFF	TGTGCCAGCAGTTCGCGAGGGAACACCGGGGAGCTGTTTTTT
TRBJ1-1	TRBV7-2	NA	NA	CASSLVRRMNTEAFF	TGTGCCAGCAGCTTAGTCCGCAGAATGAACACTGAAGCTTTCTTT
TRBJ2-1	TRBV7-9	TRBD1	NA	CASRSAGGFDNEQFF	TGTGCCAGCAGGTCGGCAGGGGGCTTCGACAATGAGCAGTTCTTC
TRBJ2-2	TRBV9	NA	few	CASSVDTGELFF	TGTGCCAGCAGCGTAGACACCGGGGAGCTGTTTTTT
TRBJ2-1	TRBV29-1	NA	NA	CSVWGAGRNEQFF	TGCAGCGTTTGGGGCGCGGGAAGGAATGAGCAGTTCTTC
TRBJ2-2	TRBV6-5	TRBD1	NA	CASSYTGGRSGELFF	TGTGCCAGCAGTTACACAGGGGGACGGTCCGGGGAGCTGTTTTTT
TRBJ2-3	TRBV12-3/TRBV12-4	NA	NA	CASSLDPSGSTDTQYF	TGTGCCAGCAGTTTAGATCCCAGCGGGAGCACAGATACGCAGTATTTT
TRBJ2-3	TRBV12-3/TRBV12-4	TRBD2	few	CASSWGTSPTNTDTQYF	TGTGCCAGCAGTTGGGGGACTAGCCCAACTAACACAGATACGCAGTATTTT
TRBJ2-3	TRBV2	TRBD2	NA	CASTEEVGLPTDTQYF	TGTGCCAGCACCGAGGAGGTGGGACTACCCACAGATACGCAGTATTTT